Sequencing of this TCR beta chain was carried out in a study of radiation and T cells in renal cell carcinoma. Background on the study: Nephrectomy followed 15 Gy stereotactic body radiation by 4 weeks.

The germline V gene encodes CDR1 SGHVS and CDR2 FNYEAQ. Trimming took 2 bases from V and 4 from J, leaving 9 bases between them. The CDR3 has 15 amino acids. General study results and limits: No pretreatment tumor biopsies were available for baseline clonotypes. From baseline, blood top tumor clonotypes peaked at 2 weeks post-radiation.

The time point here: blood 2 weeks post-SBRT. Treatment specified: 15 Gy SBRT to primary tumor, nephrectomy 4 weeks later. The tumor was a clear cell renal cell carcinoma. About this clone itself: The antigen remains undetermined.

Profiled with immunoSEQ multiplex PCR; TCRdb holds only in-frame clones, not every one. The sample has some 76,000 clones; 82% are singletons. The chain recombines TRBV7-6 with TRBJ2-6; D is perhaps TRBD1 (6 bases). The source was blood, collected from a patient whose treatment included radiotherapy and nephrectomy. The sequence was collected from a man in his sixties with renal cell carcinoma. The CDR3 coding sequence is TGTGCCAGCAGCTTAATGGGGGCCGGGGCCAACGTCCTGACTTTC. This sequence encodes CASSLMGAGANVLTF. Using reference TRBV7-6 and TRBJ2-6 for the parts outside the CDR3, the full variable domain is GAGVSQSPRYKVTKRGQDVALRCDPISGHVSLYWYRQALGQGPEFLTYFNYEAQQDKSGLPNDRFSAERPEGSISTLTIQRTEQRDSAMYRCASSLMGAGANVLTFGAGSRLTVL.